Detailed here is one T cell receptor (beta chain). This entry belongs to a study of T cells in Graves' hyperthyroidism and ophthalmopathy. RNA transcripts served as the template for amplifying TCR beta CDR3 regions. The HTBI primer set drove a first-round RT-PCR of the TCR CDR3. One entry per CDR3 protein, called by TCRdb with MiXCR from the multiplex PCR reads. The table records 500,000 to 600,000 distinct CDR3 sequences, around 46% of them present only once. Germline V gene sequence: CDR1 SQVTM, CDR2 ANQGSEA. CDR3 size: 13 residues. The ends lost 8 bases at V and 4 bases at J; junction bases unmatched: 8.

The sample was peripheral blood or thyroid tissue (not recorded which). The TCR comes from a woman aged 18-29 years with Graves' hyperthyroidism. The V call is TRBV29-1, the J call TRBJ1-2, with 9 nucleotides matching TRBD1. This chain's CDR3 is CSPDRGRPYGYTF. In DNA form, the CDR3 reads TGCAGCCCGGACAGGGGTCGCCCCTATGGCTACACCTTC.